This T cell receptor (beta chain) was profiled in a study of blood T cell repertoires in COVID-19. Study-level information: T cells, B-cell-depleted T cells, or PBMCs supplied cDNA or gDNA.

Sequencing was performed with immunoSEQ multiplex PCR; in TCRdb, only in-frame clones are kept and a portion is missing. The sample lists about 55,000 clones, 75% to 90% seen once, with around 15% in the top ten. Germline V CDR1 and CDR2: SGDLS, YYNGEE. Trimming took off 0 bases at V and 6 bases at J, with 13 bases between the two ends. The CDR3 spans 15 residues. This sequence joins TRBV9 and TRBJ2-1, with D tentatively TRBD2 (6 bases). The specimen sequenced was peripheral blood. This clonotype was sampled from a human donor in a cohort sampled during active COVID-19. CDR3 DNA sequence: TGTGCCAGCAGCGTAGGTGGTAGCGGAAGCAATGAGCAGTTCTTC. Encoded protein: CASSVGGSGSNEQFF.